These T cell receptor beta chains were read from a single sample in a study of Ad26.COV2.S vaccination and SARS-CoV-2 variants. Profiled with immunoSEQ multiplex PCR; TCRdb holds only in-frame clones, not every one. The sample yields just over 350,000 clones, around 92% seen once. Here the sequenced sample was peripheral blood, taken after recovery from COVID-19. Every receptor here comes from a human donor who had recovered from COVID-19. Each CDR3 is given with its conserved first and last residue. The order of the fields is CDR3 protein, CDR3 DNA, J gene, clone size, D gene, CDR3 length, V gene. D genes are given only for firm matches. Some rows have no size entry. The others give once, few or many, or a class for an expanded clone.

CASSLRDRVQETQYF TGTGCCAGCAGCTTACGGGACAGGGTCCAAGAGACCCAGTACTTC TRBJ2-5 - TRBD1 15 TRBV7-8
CASSLYTPTVRQETQYF TGTGCCAGCAGTTTATATACCCCGACAGTGAGGCAAGAGACCCAGTACTTC TRBJ2-5 - - 17 TRBV27
CASSAGNTEAFF TGTGCCAGCAGCGCGGGGAACACTGAAGCTTTCTTT TRBJ1-1 - - 12 TRBV7-8
CASSFLRGRFQETQYF TGTGCCAGCAGCTTCCTCAGGGGGCGATTCCAAGAGACCCAGTACTTC TRBJ2-5 - TRBD1 16 TRBV5-8
CASSVQGRSNQPQHF TGTGCCAGCAGCGTACAAGGGAGAAGCAATCAGCCCCAGCATTTT TRBJ1-5 few - 15 TRBV9
CASSLAGPGPEAFF TGTGCCAGCAGCTTGGCGGGGCCAGGGCCTGAAGCTTTCTTT TRBJ1-1 - - 14 TRBV5-6
CASSLIFGTGVPEAFF TGTGCCAGCAGCTTGATCTTCGGGACAGGGGTCCCTGAAGCTTTCTTT TRBJ1-1 - TRBD1 16 TRBV5-8
CASSSQGAGDYGYTF TGTGCCAGCAGTTCACAGGGTGCGGGGGATTATGGCTACACCTTC TRBJ1-2 few - 15 TRBV27
CASSLRDTGYTF TGTGCCAGCAGCCTGAGGGACACGGGCTACACCTTC TRBJ1-2 - - 12 TRBV5-6
CASSLSTGSSYNSPLHF TGTGCCAGCAGCTTATCCACAGGGAGCTCCTATAATTCACCCCTCCACTTT TRBJ1-6 - - 17 TRBV7-9
CASIKTGYNIQYF TGTGCCAGCATAAAAACAGGGTACAACATTCAGTACTTC TRBJ2-4 - - 13 TRBV12-3/TRBV12-4
CASSPQISGGAADTQYF TGTGCCAGCTCACCGCAGATAAGCGGGGGGGCCGCAGATACGCAGTATTTT TRBJ2-3 - TRBD2 17 TRBV18
CASSPSRPLHF TGTGCCAGCAGCCCCTCGCGCCCCCTCCACTTT TRBJ1-6 - - 11 TRBV11-3
CASSTSGVSYNEQFF TGTGCCAGCAGTACTAGCGGGGTCTCTTACAATGAGCAGTTCTTC TRBJ2-1 - TRBD2 15 TRBV2
CASSQVGSGRAGTF TGCGCCAGCAGCCAAGTCGGGAGTGGCAGGGCGGGCACCTTC TRBJ1-2 - - 14 TRBV4-3
CASIVSPGANVLTF TGTGCCAGTATCGTGTCCCCTGGGGCCAACGTCCTGACTTTC TRBJ2-6 - - 14 TRBV19
CASSQEGTDQPQHF TGCGCCAGCAGCCAAGAGGGGACAGATCAGCCCCAGCATTTT TRBJ1-5 - TRBD1 14 TRBV4-1
CASSVWENPGELFF TGTGCCAGCAGCGTATGGGAAAACCCCGGGGAGCTGTTTTTT TRBJ2-2 once - 14 TRBV9
CASKLFTGVGLGLDEAFF TGCGCCAGCAAGTTGTTTACAGGGGTGGGCTTAGGGTTGGATGAAGCTTTCTTT TRBJ1-1 - TRBD1 18 TRBV5-1
CASSVEGQFYGYTF TGTGCCAGCAGCGTAGAGGGACAGTTCTATGGCTACACCTTC TRBJ1-2 - TRBD1 14 TRBV9
CAGQQTIDYGYTF TGCGCCGGACAACAGACGATCGACTATGGCTACACCTTC TRBJ1-2 - - 13 TRBV23-1
CASSPGLAGGFGSYNEQFF TGTGCCAGCAGCCCTGGACTAGCGGGGGGGTTTGGATCCTACAATGAGCAGTTCTTC TRBJ2-1 - TRBD2 19 TRBV7-8
CSVVFGVGDQPQHF TGCAGCGTTGTTTTCGGGGTCGGGGATCAGCCCCAGCATTTT TRBJ1-5 - - 14 TRBV29-1
CASSPQGIEQYF TGTGCCAGCAGTCCTCAAGGGATCGAGCAGTACTTC TRBJ2-7 - - 12 TRBV27
CASSSGSGAVHYGYTF TGCGCCAGCAGCAGCGGATCAGGGGCAGTGCACTATGGCTACACCTTC TRBJ1-2 - - 16 TRBV5-1
CASSDTVNKGGYTF TGTGCCAGCAGTGACACGGTTAACAAGGGCGGCTACACCTTC TRBJ1-2 - - 14 TRBV6-4
CASGLLETQYF TGTGCTAGTGGTTTGTTAGAGACCCAGTACTTC TRBJ2-5 - - 11 TRBV12-5
CSASGRGVTDTQYF TGCAGTGCTAGTGGGCGGGGGGTCACAGATACGCAGTATTTT TRBJ2-3 - TRBD2 14 TRBV20-1
CAISRQGAYTEAFF TGTGCCATCAGTCGACAGGGGGCGTACACTGAAGCTTTCTTT TRBJ1-1 - TRBD1 14 TRBV10-3